This record covers a single T cell receptor (beta chain). Its specificity is not known. The PCR had 60 Vbeta and 13 Jbeta primers. The protocol was immunoSEQ multiplex PCR, while the TCRdb copy is restricted to in-frame clones and leaves out a portion. The table lists over 150,000 clones, over 70% of them singletons. This entry is derived from a study of cytomegalovirus exposure and HLA in healthy donors. Study as a whole: As an earlier analysis found, about 200 million T cells yielded 117 million unique TCR beta sequences.

Per germline, CDR1 LNHDA and CDR2 SQIVND (reference sequence). Between the trimmed V and J ends, which lost 1 base and 0 bases, there was a span of 5 bases. The CDR3 contains 14 residues. Overall study findings and caveats: The investigators catalogued 164 TCR beta chains as cytomegalovirus-associated. Relative to the approximately 630-donor mean, N-insertions were reportedly fewer in an Asian-associated ancestry cluster in a later analysis. Information on immune exposure was restricted to one variable (CMV serostatus).

This TCR was sampled from a male donor in good health and CMV-seronegative. The chain uses TRBV19 and TRBJ2-3; D not certain. Sample: PBMCs. The CDR3 loop is CASSIGGSTDTQYF. In DNA form, the CDR3 reads TGTGCCAGTAGTATAGGAGGAAGCACAGATACGCAGTATTTT.